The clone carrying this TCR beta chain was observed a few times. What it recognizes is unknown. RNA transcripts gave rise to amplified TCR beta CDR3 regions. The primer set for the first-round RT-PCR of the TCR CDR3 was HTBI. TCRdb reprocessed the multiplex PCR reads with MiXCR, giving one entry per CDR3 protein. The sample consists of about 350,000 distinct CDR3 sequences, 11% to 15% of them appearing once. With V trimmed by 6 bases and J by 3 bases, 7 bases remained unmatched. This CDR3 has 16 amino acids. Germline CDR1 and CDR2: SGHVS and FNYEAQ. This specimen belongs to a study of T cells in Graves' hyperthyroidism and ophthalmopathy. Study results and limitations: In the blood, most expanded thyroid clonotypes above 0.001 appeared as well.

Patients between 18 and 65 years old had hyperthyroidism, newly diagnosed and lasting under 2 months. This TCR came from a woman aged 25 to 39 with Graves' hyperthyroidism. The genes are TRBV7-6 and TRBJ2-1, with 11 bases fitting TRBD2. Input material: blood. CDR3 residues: CASRETSGSVYNEQFF. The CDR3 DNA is TGTGCCAGCAGGGAAACTAGCGGGAGTGTCTACAATGAGCAGTTCTTC.